This T cell receptor beta chain was found in a study of cytomegalovirus exposure and HLA in healthy donors. Whole-study results and caveats: Previous analysis showed most TCR beta V segments were productive about 87% or about 30% of the time. Clonal expansion was found to be greater in HLA-associated TCR beta chains than in equally common others in a later analysis. From TCR beta sequences, most subjects' HLA-A and HLA-B alleles were reportedly predicted accurately. Analysis performed later found about 18,000 TCR beta sequences associated with HLA alleles at 0.05 false discovery rate.

Notes on this clone: Antigen specificity is unknown.

V lost 3 bases to trimming and J lost 7 bases, with 18 bases between them. Germline CDR1 is KGHSH and CDR2 is LQKENI. The CDR3 covers 15 residues. The PCR employed 60 Vbeta primers together with 13 Jbeta primers. Sequencing used immunoSEQ multiplex PCR; TCRdb keeps in-frame clones, though not all of them. The ten top clones account for approximately 2.4%, within a sample of more than 110,000 clones. The source of this sequence is a man between 40 and 49 years old in good health and CMV-seronegative. The sample comprised PBMCs. V gene TRBV18 combines with J gene TRBJ1-2, with unresolved D. CDR3 DNA sequence: TGTGCCAGCTCACCCCCCGGGCCCCGTCGGGGTGGCTACACCTTC. It specifies CASSPPGPRRGGYTF.